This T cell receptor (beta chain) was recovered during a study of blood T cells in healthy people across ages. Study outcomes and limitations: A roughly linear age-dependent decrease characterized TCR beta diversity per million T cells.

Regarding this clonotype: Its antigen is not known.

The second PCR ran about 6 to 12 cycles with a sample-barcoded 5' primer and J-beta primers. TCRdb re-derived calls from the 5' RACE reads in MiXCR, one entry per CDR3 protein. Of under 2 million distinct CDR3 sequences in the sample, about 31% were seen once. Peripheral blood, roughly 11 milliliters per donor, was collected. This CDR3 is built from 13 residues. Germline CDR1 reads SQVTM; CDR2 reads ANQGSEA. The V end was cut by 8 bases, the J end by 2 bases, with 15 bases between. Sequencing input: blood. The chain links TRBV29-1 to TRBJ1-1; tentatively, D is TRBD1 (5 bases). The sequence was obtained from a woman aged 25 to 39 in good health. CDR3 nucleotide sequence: TGCAGCTCCTCCACCGGGACCAACACTGAAGCTTTCTTT. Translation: CSSSTGTNTEAFF.